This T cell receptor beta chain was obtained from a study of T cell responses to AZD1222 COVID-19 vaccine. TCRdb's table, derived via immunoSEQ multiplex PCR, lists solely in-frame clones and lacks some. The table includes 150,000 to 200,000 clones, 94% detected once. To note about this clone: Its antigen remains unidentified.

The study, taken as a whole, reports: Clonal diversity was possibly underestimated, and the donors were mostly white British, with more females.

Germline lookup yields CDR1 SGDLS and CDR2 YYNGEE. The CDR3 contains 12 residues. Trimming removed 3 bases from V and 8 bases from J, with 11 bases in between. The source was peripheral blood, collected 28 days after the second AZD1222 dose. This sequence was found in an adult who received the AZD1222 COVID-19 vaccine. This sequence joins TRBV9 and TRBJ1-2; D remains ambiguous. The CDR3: CASSAGAGGYTF. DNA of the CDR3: TGTGCCAGCAGCGCAGGAGCAGGAGGCTACACCTTC.